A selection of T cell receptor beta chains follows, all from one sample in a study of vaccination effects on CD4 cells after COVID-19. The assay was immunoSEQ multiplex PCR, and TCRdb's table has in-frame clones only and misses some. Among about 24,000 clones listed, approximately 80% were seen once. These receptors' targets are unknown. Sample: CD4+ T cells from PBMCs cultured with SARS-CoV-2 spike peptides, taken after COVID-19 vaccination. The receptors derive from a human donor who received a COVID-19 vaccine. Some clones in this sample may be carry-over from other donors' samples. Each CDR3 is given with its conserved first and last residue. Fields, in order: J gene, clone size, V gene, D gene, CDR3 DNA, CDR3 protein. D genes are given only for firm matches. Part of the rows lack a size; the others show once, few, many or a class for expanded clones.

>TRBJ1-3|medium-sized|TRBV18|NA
TGTGCCAGCTCATTGACAGCTACCTCTGGAAACACCATATATTTT
CASSLTATSGNTIYF
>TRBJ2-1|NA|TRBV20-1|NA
TGCAGTGCTAGAGCCGGAAATGAGCAGTTCTTC
CSARAGNEQFF
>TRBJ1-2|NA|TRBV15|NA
TGTGCCACCAGCAGAGGCCGTAATAATCAGGGGTACGATGGCTACACCTTC
CATSRGRNNQGYDGYTF
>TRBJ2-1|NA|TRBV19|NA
TGTGCCAGTAGTTTCGGGTCGGGCAGCCGCTCCTACAATGAGCAGTTCTTC
CASSFGSGSRSYNEQFF
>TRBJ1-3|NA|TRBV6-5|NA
TGTGCCAGCCAACCGGGGCCCTACTACACCATATATTTT
CASQPGPYYTIYF
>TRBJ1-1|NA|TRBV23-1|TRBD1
TGCGCCAGCGGGACAGGGGGCCAGCCAACCGTTACTAACACTGAAGCTTTCTTT
CASGTGGQPTVTNTEAFF
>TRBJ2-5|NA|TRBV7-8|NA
TGTGCCAGCAGCCCGGTGCCAGGCTCGGAGACCCAGTACTTC
CASSPVPGSETQYF
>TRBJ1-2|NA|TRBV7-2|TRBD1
TGTGCCAGCAGCGCGACAGGGAACTATGGCTACACCTTC
CASSATGNYGYTF
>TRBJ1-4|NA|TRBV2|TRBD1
TGTGCCAGCAGTGAAGGGGACAGGGGGTTTCGTGAAAAACTGTTTTTT
CASSEGDRGFREKLFF
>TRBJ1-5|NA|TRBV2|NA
TGTGCCAGCACTCTGGCCCGCAATCAGCCCCAGCATTTT
CASTLARNQPQHF
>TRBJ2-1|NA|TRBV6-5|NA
TGTGCCAGCAGTTACAGCGGCAGAAACAATGAGCAGTTCTTC
CASSYSGRNNEQFF
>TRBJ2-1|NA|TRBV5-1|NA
TGCGCCAGCAGCTTGTGGGGTTTAGACAATGAGCAGTTCTTC
CASSLWGLDNEQFF
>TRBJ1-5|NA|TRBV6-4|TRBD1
TGTGACAGGGGCCCCAATCAGCCCCAGCATTTT
CDRGPNQPQHF
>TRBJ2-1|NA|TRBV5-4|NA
TGTGCCAGCAGCACCCCCTTAGGACCGACGAACAATGAGCAGTTCTTC
CASSTPLGPTNNEQFF
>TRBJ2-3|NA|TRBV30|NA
TGTGCCTGGAGTGTACGCGGATCCTGGCCCACAGATACGCAGTATTTT
CAWSVRGSWPTDTQYF
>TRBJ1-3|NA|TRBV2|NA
TGTGCCAGCAGTGAACGGGGGGTAGTCTCCGGAAACACCATATATTTT
CASSERGVVSGNTIYF
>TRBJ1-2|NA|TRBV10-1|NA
TGCGCCAGCAGTGACCAGACAGGAGCTAACTATGGCTACACCTTC
CASSDQTGANYGYTF
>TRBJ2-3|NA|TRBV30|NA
TGTGCCTGGAGGACCAAGGGACTTTCTAGCACAGATACGCAGTATTTT
CAWRTKGLSSTDTQYF
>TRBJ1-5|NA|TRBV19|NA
TGTGCCAGTAGTAACCCCAGGGTTGGGCAGCCCCAGCATTTT
CASSNPRVGQPQHF
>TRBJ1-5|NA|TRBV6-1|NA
TGTGCCAGCAGTGAGTTAAGCAATCAGCCCCAGCATTTT
CASSELSNQPQHF
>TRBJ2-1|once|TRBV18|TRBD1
TGTGCCAGCCACCCCCCGGGACAGAGACCTAATGAGCAGTTCTTC
CASHPPGQRPNEQFF
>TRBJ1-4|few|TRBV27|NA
TGTGCCAGCAGGAATTACGCAAGAGCAACTAATGAAAAACTGTTTTTT
CASRNYARATNEKLFF
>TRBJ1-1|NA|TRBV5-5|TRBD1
TGTGCCAGCAGCTTGGGGGCAGGGGGGTGGACTGAAGCTTTCTTT
CASSLGAGGWTEAFF
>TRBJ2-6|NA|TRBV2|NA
TGTGCCAGCACGAGTAGGGCCGGGGCCAACGTCCTGACTTTC
CASTSRAGANVLTF
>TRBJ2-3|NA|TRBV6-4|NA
TGTGCCAGCAGTGACGGGGGCACAGATACGCAGTATTTT
CASSDGGTDTQYF
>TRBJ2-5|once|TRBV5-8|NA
TGTGCCAGCCCGACCTCCTTCCTTCGGACCCAAGAGACCCAGTACTTC
CASPTSFLRTQETQYF
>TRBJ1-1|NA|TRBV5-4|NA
TGTGCCAGCAGCTTATATAGGGGGTTCATGAACACTGAAGCTTTCTTT
CASSLYRGFMNTEAFF
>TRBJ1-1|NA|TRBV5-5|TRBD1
TGTGCCAGCAGCTTGGGGACAGGGAACACTGAAGCTTTCTTT
CASSLGTGNTEAFF
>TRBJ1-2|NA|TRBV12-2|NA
TGTGCAAGTCGCTTAAGGGGGTATGGCTACACCTTC
CASRLRGYGYTF
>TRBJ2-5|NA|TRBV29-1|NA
TGCAGCGTTGGGTTGGGGACATCCCAAGAGACCCAGTACTTC
CSVGLGTSQETQYF
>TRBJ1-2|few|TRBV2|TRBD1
TGTGCCAGCAGTGCAGACAGGGTCCCCCATGGCTACACCTTC
CASSADRVPHGYTF
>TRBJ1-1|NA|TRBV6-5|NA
TGTGCCAGCAGAACGGAGAGGGAAGCTTTCTTT
CASRTEREAFF
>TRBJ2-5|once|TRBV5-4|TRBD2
TGTGCCAGCAGCTTGTTTCTCCGGGGGGGAGAGACCCAGTACTTC
CASSLFLRGGETQYF
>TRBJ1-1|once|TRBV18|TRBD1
TGTGCCAGCTCACCCCGGACAGGGATGAACACTGAAGCTTTCTTT
CASSPRTGMNTEAFF
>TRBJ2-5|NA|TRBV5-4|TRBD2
TGTGCCAGCAGCTCAGCGGGGGTCCAAGAGACCCAGTACTTC
CASSSAGVQETQYF
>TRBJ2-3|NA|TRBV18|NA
TGTGCCAGCTCACCAGTTTCAGGGGCTGGTCGTGGAGATACGCAGTATTTT
CASSPVSGAGRGDTQYF
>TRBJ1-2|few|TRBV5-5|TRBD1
TGTGCCAGCAGCTTGTTGGGACAGGGGCTCTATGGCTACACCTTC
CASSLLGQGLYGYTF
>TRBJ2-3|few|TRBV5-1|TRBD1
TGCGCCAGCAGCGCCGGGACAGCTAGCACAGATACGCAGTATTTT
CASSAGTASTDTQYF
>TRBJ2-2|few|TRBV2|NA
TGTGCCAGCAGGTTTCAGCCAACCGGGGAGCTGTTTTTT
CASRFQPTGELFF
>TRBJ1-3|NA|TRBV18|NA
TGTGCCAGCTCACCCGGTGGACTCAACACCATATATTTT
CASSPGGLNTIYF
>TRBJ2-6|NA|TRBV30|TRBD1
TGTGCCTGGATGAGACCAGGGGGCAACGTCCTGACTTTC
CAWMRPGGNVLTF
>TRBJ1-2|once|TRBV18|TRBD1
TGTGCCAGCTCCCTCCGGACAGGGGGCTCTCACGACGGCTACACCTTC
CASSLRTGGSHDGYTF
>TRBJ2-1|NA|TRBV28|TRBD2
TGTGCCAGCAGTTTACCTGTGCTAGCGGGGTCGAGGGGGCAGTTCTTC
CASSLPVLAGSRGQFF
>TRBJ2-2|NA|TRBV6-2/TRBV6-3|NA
TGTGCCAGCAGCTCGGACTCCTTTCGCACCGGGGAGCTGTTTTTT
CASSSDSFRTGELFF
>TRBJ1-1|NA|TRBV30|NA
TGTGCCTGGAGAGACGACCGAGGGGGGAACACTGAAGCTTTCTTT
CAWRDDRGGNTEAFF
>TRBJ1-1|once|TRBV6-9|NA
TGTGCCAGCAGTTATTCGAAGGGCAGAAGGGACACTGAAGCTTTCTTT
CASSYSKGRRDTEAFF